The 2 T cell receptor beta chains below were found in one sample sequenced in a study of blood T cell repertoires in COVID-19. The method was immunoSEQ multiplex PCR; TCRdb's version includes in-frame clones alone and lacks a portion of them. The sample records a few hundred thousand clones, roughly 80% being singletons. Sample: peripheral blood. Receptors were obtained from a human donor in a cohort sampled during active COVID-19.

DNA for the CDR3: TGTGCCAGCAGTTTCCGGCCCATTGGGGGACTGAGGGATGAGCAGTTCTTC. Translating gives CASSFRPIGGLRDEQFF. The rearrangement uses TRBV27 and TRBJ2-1, with D maybe TRBD2 (6 bases). The germline CDR1 and CDR2 sequences are MNHEY and SMNVEV (reference sequence). The CDR3 consists of 17 residues. Between the trimmed V and J ends, which lost 3 bases and 8 bases, there was a span of 23 bases.

This clone has only a few counts. This chain connects TRBV4-3 to TRBJ2-1; TRBD2 matches 7 bases. J was trimmed by 15 bases and V by 5 bases; bases with no gene match: 13. The CDR3 totals 13 residues. The V gene's germline CDR1 is LGHNA and CDR2 YSLEER. The DNA for the CDR3 is TGCGCCAGCAGCTCCCTTTCCGGGGGGACGGTGTTCTTC. Translated, it gives CASSSLSGGTVFF.